Here is one T cell receptor (beta chain) with its context. This entry comes from a study of blood T cell repertoires in COVID-19. Study-level information: Samples representing acute and convalescent COVID-19 were sourced from the United States, Italy and Spain.

Germline V lookup: CDR1 DFQATT, CDR2 SNEGSKA (reference sequence). The germline V and J ends were trimmed by 5 bases and 6 bases, with 7 bases remaining between them. This CDR3 is built from 11 residues. Participants spanned ages about 18 to 100 years and resided in 20 to 25 US areas. Participant reports of clinical history set cohort assignment. Data came from immunoSEQ multiplex PCR; TCRdb stores just in-frame clones and leaves some out. The sample has 150,000 or so clones; about 79% are singletons. The sequence derives from a woman aged 45-60 years who had recovered from COVID-19. The V gene is TRBV20-1, the J gene TRBJ2-2; the D is unclear. What was sequenced was PBMCs or T cells enriched from blood (not recorded which). The CDR3: CSAGRPGELFF. The CDR3, as DNA: TGCAGTGCTGGCCGCCCCGGGGAGCTGTTTTTT.